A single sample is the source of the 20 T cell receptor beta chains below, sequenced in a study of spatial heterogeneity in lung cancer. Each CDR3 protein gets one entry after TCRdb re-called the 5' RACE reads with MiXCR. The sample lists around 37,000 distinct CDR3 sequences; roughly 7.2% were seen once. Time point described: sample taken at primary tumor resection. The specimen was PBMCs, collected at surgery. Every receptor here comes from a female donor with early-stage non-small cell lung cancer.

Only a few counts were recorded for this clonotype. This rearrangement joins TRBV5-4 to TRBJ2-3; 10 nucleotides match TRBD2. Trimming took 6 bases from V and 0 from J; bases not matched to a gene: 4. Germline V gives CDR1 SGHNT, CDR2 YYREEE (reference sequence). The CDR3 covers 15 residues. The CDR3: CASKRLAGSTDTQYF. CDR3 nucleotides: TGTGCCAGCAAGAGACTAGCGGGTAGCACAGATACGCAGTATTTT.

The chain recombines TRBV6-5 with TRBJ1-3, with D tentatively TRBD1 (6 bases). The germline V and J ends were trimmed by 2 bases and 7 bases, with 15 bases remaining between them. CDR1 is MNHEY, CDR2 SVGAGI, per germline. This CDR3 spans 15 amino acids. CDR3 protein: CASSYSFLGGNTIYF. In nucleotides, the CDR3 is TGTGCCAGCAGTTACAGCTTCTTGGGGGGCAACACCATATATTTT.

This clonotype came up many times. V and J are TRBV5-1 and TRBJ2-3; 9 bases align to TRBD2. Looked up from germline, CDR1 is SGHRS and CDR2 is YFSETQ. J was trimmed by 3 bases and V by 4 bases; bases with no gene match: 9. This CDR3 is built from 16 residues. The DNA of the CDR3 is TGCGCCAGCAGCCCGGCCCCCAGCGGGGGGACAGATACGCAGTATTTT. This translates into CASSPAPSGGTDTQYF.

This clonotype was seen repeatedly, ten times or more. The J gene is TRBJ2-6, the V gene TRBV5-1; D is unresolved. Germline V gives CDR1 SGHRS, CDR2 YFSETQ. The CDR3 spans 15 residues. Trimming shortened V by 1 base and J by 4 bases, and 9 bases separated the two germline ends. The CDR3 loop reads CASSLLGVGANVLTF. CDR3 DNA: TGCGCCAGCAGCTTGCTCGGAGTCGGGGCCAACGTCCTGACTTTC.

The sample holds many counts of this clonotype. The CDR3 loop is CASSLAGFADTQYF. The CDR3 DNA reads as TGTGCCAGCAGCTTAGCAGGGTTCGCAGATACGCAGTATTTT. The rearrangement joins TRBV7-2 to TRBJ2-3; no clear D. The V end lost 0 bases, the J end lost 4 bases, and 8 bases lay between the germline ends. The CDR3 extends over 14 amino acids. Per germline, CDR1 SGHTA and CDR2 FQGNSA.

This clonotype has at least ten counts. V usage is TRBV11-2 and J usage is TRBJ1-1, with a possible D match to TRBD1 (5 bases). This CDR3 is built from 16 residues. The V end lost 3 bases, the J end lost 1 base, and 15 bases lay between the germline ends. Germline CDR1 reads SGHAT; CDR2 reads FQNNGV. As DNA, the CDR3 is TGTGCCAGCAGCTTCAAACGGGTCAGGGAGAACACTGAAGCTTTCTTT. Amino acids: CASSFKRVRENTEAFF. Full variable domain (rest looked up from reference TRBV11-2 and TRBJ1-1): EAGVAQSPRYKIIEKRQSVAFWCNPISGHATLYWYQQILGQGPKLLIQFQNNGVVDDSQLPKDRFSAERLKGVDSTLKIQPAKLEDSAVYLCASSFKRVRENTEAFFGQGTRLTVV.

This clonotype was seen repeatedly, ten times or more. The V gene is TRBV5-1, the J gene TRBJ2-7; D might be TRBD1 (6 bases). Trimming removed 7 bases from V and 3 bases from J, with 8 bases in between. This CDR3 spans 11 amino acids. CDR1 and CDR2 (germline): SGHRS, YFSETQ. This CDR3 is CASRDNYEQYF. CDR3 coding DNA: TGCGCCAGCCGGGACAACTACGAGCAGTACTTC.

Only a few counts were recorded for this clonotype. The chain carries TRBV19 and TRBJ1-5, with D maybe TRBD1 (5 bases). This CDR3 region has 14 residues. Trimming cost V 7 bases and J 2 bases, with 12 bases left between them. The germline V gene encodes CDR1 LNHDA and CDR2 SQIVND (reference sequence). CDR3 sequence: CASKGMGRNQPQHF. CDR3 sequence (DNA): TGTGCCAGTAAGGGGATGGGACGCAATCAGCCCCAGCATTTT.

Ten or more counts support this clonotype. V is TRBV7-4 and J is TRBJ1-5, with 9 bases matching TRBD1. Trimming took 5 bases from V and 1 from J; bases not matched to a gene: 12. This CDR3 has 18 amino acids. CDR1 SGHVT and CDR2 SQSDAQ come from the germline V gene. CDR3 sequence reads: CASSPTIGDRVSNQPQHF. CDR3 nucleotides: TGTGCCAGCAGCCCGACTATTGGGGACAGGGTAAGCAATCAGCCCCAGCATTTT.

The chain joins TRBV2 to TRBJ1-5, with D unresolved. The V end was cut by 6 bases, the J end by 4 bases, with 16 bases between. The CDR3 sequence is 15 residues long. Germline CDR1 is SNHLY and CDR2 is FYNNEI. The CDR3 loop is CASRNDWRPNQPQHF. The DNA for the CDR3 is TGTGCCAGCAGGAACGACTGGAGACCTAATCAGCCCCAGCATTTT.

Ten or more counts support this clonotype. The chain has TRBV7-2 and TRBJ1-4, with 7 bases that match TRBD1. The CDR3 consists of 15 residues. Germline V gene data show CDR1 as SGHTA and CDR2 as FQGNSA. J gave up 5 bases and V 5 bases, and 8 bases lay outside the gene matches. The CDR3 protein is CASSPSTGRNEKLFF. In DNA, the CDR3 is TGTGCCAGCAGCCCATCGACAGGGAGGAATGAAAAACTGTTTTTT.

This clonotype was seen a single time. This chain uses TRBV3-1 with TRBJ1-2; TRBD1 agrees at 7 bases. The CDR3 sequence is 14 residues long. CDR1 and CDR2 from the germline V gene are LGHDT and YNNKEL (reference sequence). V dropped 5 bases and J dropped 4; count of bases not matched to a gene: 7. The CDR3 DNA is TGTGCCAGCAGCTCTCCGGGACAGACCTATGGCTACACCTTC. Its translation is CASSSPGQTYGYTF.

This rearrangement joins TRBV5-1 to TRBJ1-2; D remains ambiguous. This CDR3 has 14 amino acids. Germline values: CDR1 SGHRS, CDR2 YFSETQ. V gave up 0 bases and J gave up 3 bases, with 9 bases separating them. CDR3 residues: CASSLAPPDYGYTF. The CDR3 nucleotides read TGCGCCAGCAGCTTGGCCCCCCCGGACTATGGCTACACCTTC. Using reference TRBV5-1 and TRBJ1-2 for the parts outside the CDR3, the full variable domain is KAGVTQTPRYLIKTRGQQVTLSCSPISGHRSVSWYQQTPGQGLQFLFEYFSETQRNKGNFPGRFSGRQFSNSRSEMNVSTLELGDSALYLCASSLAPPDYGYTFGSGTRLTVV.

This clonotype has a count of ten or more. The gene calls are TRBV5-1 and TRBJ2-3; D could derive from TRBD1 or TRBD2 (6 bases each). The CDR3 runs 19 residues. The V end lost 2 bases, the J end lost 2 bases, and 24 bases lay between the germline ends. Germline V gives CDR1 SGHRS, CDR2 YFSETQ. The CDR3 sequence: CASSFFPSGALRNTDTQYF. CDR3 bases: TGCGCCAGCAGCTTTTTTCCTTCGGGGGCGCTACGCAACACAGATACGCAGTATTTT.

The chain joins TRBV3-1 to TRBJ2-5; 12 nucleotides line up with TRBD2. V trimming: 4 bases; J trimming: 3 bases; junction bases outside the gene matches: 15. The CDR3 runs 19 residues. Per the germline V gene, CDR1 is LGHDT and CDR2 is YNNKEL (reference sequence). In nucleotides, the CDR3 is TGTGCCAGCAGCCCCCGGGAGACTAGCGGGAGAGCTCTGGAAGAGACCCAGTACTTC. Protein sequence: CASSPRETSGRALEETQYF.

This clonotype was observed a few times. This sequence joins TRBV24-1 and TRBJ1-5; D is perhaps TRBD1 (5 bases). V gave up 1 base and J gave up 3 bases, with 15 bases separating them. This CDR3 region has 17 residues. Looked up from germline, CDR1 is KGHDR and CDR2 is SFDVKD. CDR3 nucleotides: TGTGCCACCAGTGATTTTCCCCGGGCCGGACACAATCAGCCCCAGCATTTT. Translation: CATSDFPRAGHNQPQHF.

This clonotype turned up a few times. The CDR3 region has the DNA TGTGCCAGCAGCCACGAAGCGGGAGCGGATACGCAGTATTTT. Its translation is CASSHEAGADTQYF. This chain uses TRBV7-2 with TRBJ2-3, with 8 nucleotides matching TRBD2. V gave up 5 bases and J gave up 6 bases; unmatched junction bases: 7. The CDR3 is 14 residues long. Germline CDR1 reads SGHTA; CDR2 reads FQGNSA.

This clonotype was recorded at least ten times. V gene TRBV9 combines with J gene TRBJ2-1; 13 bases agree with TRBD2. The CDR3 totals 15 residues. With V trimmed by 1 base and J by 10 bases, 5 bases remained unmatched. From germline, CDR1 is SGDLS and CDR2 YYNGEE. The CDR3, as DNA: TGTGCCAGCAGCGTAAGCGGGACTAGCGGGGAAGAGCAGTTCTTC. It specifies CASSVSGTSGEEQFF.

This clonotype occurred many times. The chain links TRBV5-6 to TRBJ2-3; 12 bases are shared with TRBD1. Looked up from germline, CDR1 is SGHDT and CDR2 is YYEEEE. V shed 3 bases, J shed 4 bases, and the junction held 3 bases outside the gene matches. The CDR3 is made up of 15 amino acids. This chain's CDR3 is CASSSRDRGPDTQYF. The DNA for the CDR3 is TGTGCCAGCAGCTCCCGGGACAGGGGGCCAGATACGCAGTATTTT.

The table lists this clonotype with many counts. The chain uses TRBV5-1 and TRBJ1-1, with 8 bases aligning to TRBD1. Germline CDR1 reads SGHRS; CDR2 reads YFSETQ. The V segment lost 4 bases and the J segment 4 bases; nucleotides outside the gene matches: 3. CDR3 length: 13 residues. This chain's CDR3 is CASSLTGGTEAFF. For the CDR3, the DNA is TGCGCCAGCAGCCTCACAGGGGGCACTGAAGCTTTCTTT. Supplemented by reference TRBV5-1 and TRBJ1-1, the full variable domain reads KAGVTQTPRYLIKTRGQQVTLSCSPISGHRSVSWYQQTPGQGLQFLFEYFSETQRNKGNFPGRFSGRQFSNSRSEMNVSTLELGDSALYLCASSLTGGTEAFFGQGTRLTVV.